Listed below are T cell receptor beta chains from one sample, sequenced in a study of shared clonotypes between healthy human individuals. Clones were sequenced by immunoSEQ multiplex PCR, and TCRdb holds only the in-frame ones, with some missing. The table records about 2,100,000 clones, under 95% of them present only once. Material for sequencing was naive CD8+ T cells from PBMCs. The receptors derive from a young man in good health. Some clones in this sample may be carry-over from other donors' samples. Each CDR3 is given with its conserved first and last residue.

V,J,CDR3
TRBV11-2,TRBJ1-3,CASSSYPPGALSGNTIYF
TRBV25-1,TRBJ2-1,CASSEPPLAEQFF
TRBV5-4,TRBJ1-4,CASSLDGFEANEKLFF
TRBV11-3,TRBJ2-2,CASSRDGHSNTGELFF
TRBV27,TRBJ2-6,CASSFFHTAGANVLTF
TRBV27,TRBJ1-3,CASSWTGHSGNTIYF
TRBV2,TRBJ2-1,CASSADRLSSYNEQFF
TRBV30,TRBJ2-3,CAWSVRAAPSTDTQYF
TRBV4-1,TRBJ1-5,CASSQDRGIGNQPQHF
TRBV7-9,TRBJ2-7,CASSFRAGGYEQYF
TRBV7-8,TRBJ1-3,CASSDTGTGAGNTIYF
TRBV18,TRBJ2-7,CASSPESGFLRGEQYF
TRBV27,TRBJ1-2,CASSFGETYGYTF
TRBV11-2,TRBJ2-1,CASSLGTDRTYNEQFF
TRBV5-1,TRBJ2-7,CASSLVSSGEQYF
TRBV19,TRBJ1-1,CASSLPGQEVGEAFF
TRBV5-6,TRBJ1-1,CASSLVGTGAVGDTEAFF
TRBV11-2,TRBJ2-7,CASSLEAGGYEQYF
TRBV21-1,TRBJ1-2,CASSTTENYGYTF
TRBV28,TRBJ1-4,CASRERPGYILFF
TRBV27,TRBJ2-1,CASSLGTSPVGEQFF
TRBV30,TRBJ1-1,CAWSRGAEAFF
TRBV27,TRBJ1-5,CASSTVGEQPQHF
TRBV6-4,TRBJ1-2,CASSGRDSNGYTF
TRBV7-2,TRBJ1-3,CASSLVGNTIYF